This T cell receptor (beta chain) was retrieved from a study of control samples from healthy donors and cancer patients. This CDR3 spans 16 amino acids. CDR1 is LGHDT and CDR2 is YNNKEL in the germline V gene (reference sequence). Germline trimming cut 3 bases from V and 2 bases from J; bases unmatched to any gene: 8. Repertoires were generated with immunoSEQ multiplex PCR, while TCRdb's copy carries only in-frame clones and drops some. The table lists around 100,000 clones, around nine tenths of them singletons, with less than 4.5% in the top ten. The sequence was obtained from a woman younger than 35 in good health. This chain connects TRBV3-1 (or the pseudogene TRBV3-2) to TRBJ1-1; TRBD1 agrees at 8 bases. Sequences were obtained from blood. The CDR3: CASSQVQGAGNTEAFF. The CDR3 bases are TGTGCCAGCAGCCAGGTTCAGGGGGCGGGTAACACTGAAGCTTTCTTT.